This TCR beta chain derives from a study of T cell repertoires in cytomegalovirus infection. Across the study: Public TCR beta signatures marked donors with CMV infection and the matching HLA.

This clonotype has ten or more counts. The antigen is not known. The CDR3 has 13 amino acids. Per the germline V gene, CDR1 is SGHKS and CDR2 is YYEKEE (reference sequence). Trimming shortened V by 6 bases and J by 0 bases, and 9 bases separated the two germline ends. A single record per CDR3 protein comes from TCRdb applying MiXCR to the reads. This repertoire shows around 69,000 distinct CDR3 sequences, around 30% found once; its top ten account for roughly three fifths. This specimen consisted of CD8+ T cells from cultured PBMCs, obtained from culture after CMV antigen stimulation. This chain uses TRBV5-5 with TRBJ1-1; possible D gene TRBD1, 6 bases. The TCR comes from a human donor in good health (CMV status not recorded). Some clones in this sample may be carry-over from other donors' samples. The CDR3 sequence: CASKGDLNTEAFF. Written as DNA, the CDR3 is TGTGCCAGCAAGGGGGATTTGAACACTGAAGCTTTCTTT. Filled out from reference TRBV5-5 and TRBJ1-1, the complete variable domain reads DAGVTQSPTHLIKTRGQQVTLRCSPISGHKSVSWYQQVLGQGPQFIFQYYEKEERGRGNFPDRFSARQFPNYSSELNVNALLLGDSALYLCASKGDLNTEAFFGQGTRLTVV.